A single sample gave rise to the 27 T cell receptor beta chains below, sequenced in a study of blood T cells in healthy people across ages. Then a second PCR, running about 6 to 12 cycles, was carried out with a sample-barcoded 5' primer and a J-beta primer mix. TCRdb analysed the 5' RACE reads with MiXCR anew, one entry per CDR3 protein. The sample records hundreds of thousands of distinct CDR3 sequences, around a quarter being singletons. The same data also went into a second study, on T cells of mothers and their children.

The sample taken for sequencing was blood. These receptors were obtained from a boy under 18 in good health.

This clonotype was seen a handful of times. This rearrangement joins TRBV6-8 to TRBJ1-5; 7 bases fit TRBD1. V was clipped by 2 bases and J by 11 bases; unmatched bases: 18. CDR3 length: 17 amino acids. Germline CDR1 MNHGY, CDR2 SAAAGT. This CDR3 is CASSYEYRGRRGSAQHF. The CDR3 DNA follows: TGTGCCAGCAGTTACGAGTACAGGGGTCGGAGGGGGTCGGCCCAGCATTTT.

This clonotype was recorded many times. The chain employs TRBV27 and TRBJ2-5; D possibly corresponds to TRBD2 (5 bases). Trimming stripped 2 bases from V and 7 bases from J, with 5 bases between. The CDR3 is 11 amino acids. CDR1 MNHEY and CDR2 SMNVEV come from the germline V gene (reference sequence). The CDR3 region is CASSLSGTQYF. The CDR3 DNA sequence: TGTGCCAGCAGTTTAAGCGGGACCCAGTACTTC.

The chain employs TRBV13 and TRBJ1-2; 10 bases agree with TRBD1. Germline V gene sequence: CDR1 PRHDT, CDR2 FYEKMQ (reference sequence). Trimming took 10 bases from V and 8 from J; bases not matched to a gene: 13. The CDR3 has 14 amino acids. CDR3 DNA: TGTGCCACCAGGCAGGACAGGGGGATCCTCGGCTACACCTTC. Amino acid sequence: CATRQDRGILGYTF.

The rearrangement uses TRBV10-2 and TRBJ2-7; TRBD2 aligns across 9 bases. The CDR3 length is 16 residues. Germline CDR1 and CDR2: WSHSY and SAAADI. The V gene end was trimmed by 4 bases and the J gene end by 5 bases; junction bases not matched to a gene: 12. This CDR3 reads CASSVTRGSGRNEQYF. CDR3 in DNA: TGCGCCAGCAGTGTTACGCGAGGGAGCGGGAGGAACGAGCAGTACTTC.

The chain links TRBV10-3 to TRBJ2-5; a possible D gene is TRBD2 (6 bases). Germline-derived CDR1 and CDR2 are ENHRY and SYGVKD. Trimming left V 5 bases short and J 2 bases short, with 12 bases between. This CDR3 contains 14 residues. The CDR3 reads CAISRGGTQETQYF. In DNA, the CDR3 is TGTGCCATCAGTAGAGGCGGGACGCAAGAGACCCAGTACTTC.

V usage is TRBV12-3 or TRBV12-4 and J usage is TRBJ2-5; no clear D. The CDR3 extends over 14 amino acids. V was cut by 6 bases and J by 5 bases, with 16 bases left in between. This CDR3 reads CASSQDPLRETQYF. The CDR3 region has the DNA TGTGCCAGCAGCCAGGACCCTTTGAGGGAGACCCAGTACTTC.

This rearrangement joins TRBV29-1 to TRBJ2-7; 11 bases map to TRBD2. CDR1 and CDR2 from the germline V gene are SQVTM and ANQGSEA. This CDR3 is built from 14 residues. Trimming cost V 6 bases and J 3 bases; bases outside gene matches: 7. This CDR3 reads CSVVLAGEFYEQYF. CDR3 coding DNA: TGCAGCGTGGTACTAGCGGGAGAATTCTACGAGCAGTACTTC.

This clonotype was observed a few times. The CDR3 nucleotides read TGTGCCAGCAGCCTAGCGGGGCATCTAGTCTCTAGCACAGATACGCAGTATTTT. The encoded protein is CASSLAGHLVSSTDTQYF. J is TRBJ2-3 and V is TRBV6-1; 9 bases fit TRBD2. The CDR3 is 18 residues long. CDR1 is MNHNS, CDR2 SASEGT, per germline. The trim removed 6 bases at V and 0 bases at J, leaving 13 bases unmatched.

The chain couples TRBV3-1 to TRBJ2-3; no reliable D call. The V end lost 1 base, the J end lost 5 bases, and 13 bases lay between the germline ends. Germline V gene sequence: CDR1 LGHDT, CDR2 YNNKEL (reference sequence). This CDR3 spans 15 amino acids. The CDR3 protein is CASSQGAVPGDTQYF. DNA for the CDR3: TGTGCCAGCAGCCAAGGGGCGGTACCGGGAGATACGCAGTATTTT.

The chain employs TRBV4-1 and TRBJ2-7; perhaps D is TRBD1 or TRBD2 (5 bases each). The CDR3 spans 15 residues. Germline lookup yields CDR1 MGHRA and CDR2 YSYEKL. Trimming removed 1 base at V and 1 base at J, with 11 bases between. The CDR3 nucleotides are TGCGCCAGCAGCCAAGTGGTGGGGGAATCCTACGAGCAGTACTTC. Encoded protein: CASSQVVGESYEQYF.

This sequence joins TRBV4-3 and TRBJ2-2, with TRBD2 as a possible D gene (6 bases). V lost 0 bases, J lost 1 base, and 12 bases lay in between. This CDR3 comprises 17 residues. Germline CDR1 reads LGHNA; CDR2 reads YSLEER. The CDR3 region has the DNA TGCGCCAGCAGCCAAGACCTGGGACTCCTGAACACCGGGGAGCTGTTTTTT. Translating it yields CASSQDLGLLNTGELFF.

This clonotype was seen a few times. This rearrangement joins TRBV10-3 to TRBJ2-3; D ambiguous. Germline-derived CDR1 and CDR2 are ENHRY and SYGVKD. There are 10 residues in the CDR3. The CDR3 DNA is TGTGCTGTGGGCACAGATACGCAGTATTTT. Amino acid sequence: CAVGTDTQYF.

This clonotype was found a few times. The chain is built from TRBV6-5 and TRBJ2-7, with TRBD1 matching over 12 bases. The germline V gene has CDR1 MNHEY and CDR2 SVGAGI. The length of the CDR3 is 15 residues. V was pared by 2 bases and J by 3 bases, with 2 bases of the junction left unmatched. CDR3 sequence reads: CASSYGTGGFYEQYF. The DNA for the CDR3 is TGTGCCAGCAGTTACGGGACAGGGGGCTTCTACGAGCAGTACTTC.

This clonotype occurred a few times. This chain joins TRBV29-1 and TRBJ2-3, with TRBD2 matching 7 bases. The ends lost 8 bases at V and 0 bases at J; junction bases unmatched: 8. CDR3 length: 14 amino acids. Germline V lookup: CDR1 SQVTM, CDR2 ANQGSEA. This CDR3 is CSSERGSSTDTQYF. The CDR3 DNA sequence: TGCAGCTCCGAGCGGGGCTCTAGCACAGATACGCAGTATTTT.

This clonotype was seen more than once but under ten times. The chain employs TRBV5-1 and TRBJ2-2; 14 positions match TRBD2. Per germline, CDR1 SGHRS and CDR2 YFSETQ. J lost 4 bases, V lost 7 bases, and 6 bases had no gene match. The CDR3 spans 16 residues. The CDR3 nucleotides read TGCGCCAGCTCGACTAGCGGGAGGGCCGGCACCGGGGAGCTGTTTTTT. Translating it yields CASSTSGRAGTGELFF. Drawing the rest from reference TRBV5-1 and TRBJ2-2, the complete variable domain is KAGVTQTPRYLIKTRGQQVTLSCSPISGHRSVSWYQQTPGQGLQFLFEYFSETQRNKGNFPGRFSGRQFSNSRSEMNVSTLELGDSALYLCASSTSGRAGTGELFFGEGSRLTVL.

As DNA, the CDR3 is TGCAGTGCCAACAAGTGGGGGACAGGGGGCTCAGCTAACTATGGCTACACCTTC. Translating it yields CSANKWGTGGSANYGYTF. The chain couples TRBV20-1 to TRBJ1-2, with TRBD1 identical over 12 bases. The CDR3 has 18 residues. In germline, CDR1 is DFQATT, CDR2 SNEGSKA (reference sequence). J lost 0 bases, V lost 6 bases, and 14 bases had no gene match.

This clonotype was counted only a few times. The rearrangement joins TRBV29-1 to TRBJ2-6; D is undetermined. The CDR3 runs to 18 residues. CDR1 SQVTM and CDR2 ANQGSEA come from the germline V gene. V was shortened by 0 bases and J by 2 bases, with 17 bases between the two germline ends. In DNA, the CDR3 is TGCAGCGTTGAAGATTGGTCACGTGGAGCTGCTGGGGCCAACGTCCTGACTTTC. It codes for CSVEDWSRGAAGANVLTF. Combining the CDR3 with reference TRBV29-1 and TRBJ2-6 gives the whole variable domain SAVISQKPSRDICQRGTSLTIQCQVDSQVTMMFWYRQQPGQSLTLIATANQGSEATYESGFVIDKFPISRPNLTFSTLTVSNMSPEDSSIYLCSVEDWSRGAAGANVLTFGAGSRLTVL.

This clonotype was seen only once. The chain has TRBV29-1 and TRBJ1-2, with 8 bases identical to TRBD1. V shed 8 bases, J shed 6 bases, and the junction held 11 bases outside the gene matches. Germline-derived CDR1 and CDR2 are SQVTM and ANQGSEA. The CDR3 covers 13 residues. CDR3 nucleotides: TGCAGCATCCACCCAGGGGGCTTAGATGGCTACACCTTC. Amino acid sequence: CSIHPGGLDGYTF. Complete variable domain (other parts from reference TRBV29-1 and TRBJ1-2): SAVISQKPSRDICQRGTSLTIQCQVDSQVTMMFWYRQQPGQSLTLIATANQGSEATYESGFVIDKFPISRPNLTFSTLTVSNMSPEDSSIYLCSIHPGGLDGYTFGSGTRLTVV.

The V and J genes are TRBV5-5 and TRBJ2-5; D possibly corresponds to TRBD2 (5 bases). The DNA end lines up better with TRBJ2-1; the J call may be wrong. The CDR3 has 13 amino acids. The V gene's germline CDR1 is SGHKS and CDR2 YYEKEE (reference sequence). The CDR3: CASSLRRADEQFF. In DNA form, the CDR3 reads TGTGCCAGCAGCTTAAGGCGAGCGGATGAGCAGTTCTTC.

The chain combines TRBV6-4 with TRBJ2-6, with 13 positions matching TRBD2. The V segment lost 3 bases and the J segment 4 bases; nucleotides outside the gene matches: 3. The germline gives CDR1 MRHNA, CDR2 SNTAGT. The CDR3 sequence is 17 residues long. CDR3 region: CASSEGLAGEGANVLTF. The CDR3 region has the DNA TGTGCCAGCAGTGAAGGACTAGCGGGGGAAGGGGCCAACGTCCTGACTTTC.

This clonotype was seen more than once but under ten times. The chain has TRBV7-2 and TRBJ2-7; 8 bases match TRBD2. Germline trimming cut 3 bases from V and 6 bases from J; bases unmatched to any gene: 4. Per the germline V gene, CDR1 is SGHTA and CDR2 is FQGNSA. The CDR3 totals 13 residues. CDR3 nucleotide sequence: TGTGCCAGCAGCTTTCTAGCGGGCCGCGAGCAGTACTTC. Translation: CASSFLAGREQYF.

The chain has TRBV12-3 or TRBV12-4 and TRBJ2-1, with D tentatively TRBD2 (6 bases). The germline V and J ends were trimmed by 5 bases and 9 bases, with 17 bases remaining between them. The CDR3 length is 14 residues. The DNA for the CDR3 is TGTGCCAGCAGTCGGACGGGGGTGGACGGTGAGCAGTTCTTC. This codes for CASSRTGVDGEQFF.

A few counts support this clonotype. Mismatch with germline at one junction end may stem from a read error. V usage is TRBV20-1 and J usage is TRBJ1-4; 9 bases map to TRBD1. CDR1 and CDR2 from the germline V gene are DFQATT and SNEGSKA (reference sequence). This CDR3 region has 13 residues. The CDR3 DNA reads TGCAGTGCTAGGGGACAGGGTCACGAAAAACTGGTTTTT. It translates to CSARGQGHEKLVF.

The chain combines TRBV5-1 with TRBJ2-1, with 8 bases aligning to TRBD2. The length of the CDR3 is 15 residues. Germline V gene data show CDR1 as SGHRS and CDR2 as YFSETQ. V trimming: 0 bases; J trimming: 2 bases; junction bases outside the gene matches: 1. The CDR3, as DNA: TGCGCCAGCAGCTTGGGACTAGCGACCTACAATGAGCAGTTCTTC. Translation: CASSLGLATYNEQFF.

The chain joins TRBV7-9 to TRBJ2-7; 8 bases fit TRBD2. The germline V gene encodes CDR1 SEHNR and CDR2 FQNEAQ (reference sequence). This CDR3 is built from 14 residues. V was clipped by 5 bases and J by 2 bases; unmatched bases: 5. The CDR3, as DNA: TGTGCCAGCAGCGCTCGGGGGGGAACCTACGAGCAGTACTTC. It is translated as CASSARGGTYEQYF.

The chain uses TRBV6-6 and TRBJ1-4; 8 bases match TRBD1. The CDR3 has 14 amino acids. Unmatched junction bases numbered 8, after V lost 7 bases and J lost 7 bases. Per the germline V gene, CDR1 is MNHNY and CDR2 is SVGAGI (reference sequence). CDR3 nucleotide sequence: TGTGCCAGCATCGCGGACAGGGAAAGTGAAAAACTGTTTTTT. As protein: CASIADRESEKLFF.

For the CDR3, the DNA is TGTGCCAGCAGTTTATCGGGTTTTGATTCACCCCTCCACTTT. Translated: CASSLSGFDSPLHF. The chain joins TRBV27 to TRBJ1-6; D is uncertain. This CDR3 comprises 14 residues. Between the trimmed V and J ends, which lost 0 bases and 8 bases, there was a span of 8 bases. The V gene's germline CDR1 is MNHEY and CDR2 SMNVEV (reference sequence).